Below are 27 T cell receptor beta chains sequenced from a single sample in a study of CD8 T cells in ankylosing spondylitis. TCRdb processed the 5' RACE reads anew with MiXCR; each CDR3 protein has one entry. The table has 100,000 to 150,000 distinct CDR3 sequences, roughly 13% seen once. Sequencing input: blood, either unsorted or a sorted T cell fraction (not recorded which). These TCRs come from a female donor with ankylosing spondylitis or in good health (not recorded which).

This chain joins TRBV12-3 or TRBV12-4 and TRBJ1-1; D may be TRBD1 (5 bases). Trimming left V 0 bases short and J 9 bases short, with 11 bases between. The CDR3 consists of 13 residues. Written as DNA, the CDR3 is TGTGCCAGCAGTTTAGCGGTCGGGACCCAAGCTTTCTTT. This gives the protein CASSLAVGTQAFF.

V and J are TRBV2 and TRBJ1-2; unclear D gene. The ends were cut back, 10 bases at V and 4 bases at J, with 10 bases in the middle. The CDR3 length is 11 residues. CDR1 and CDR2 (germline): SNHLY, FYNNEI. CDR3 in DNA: TGTGCCACCTATAACGGCTATGGCTACACCTTC. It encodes CATYNGYGYTF.

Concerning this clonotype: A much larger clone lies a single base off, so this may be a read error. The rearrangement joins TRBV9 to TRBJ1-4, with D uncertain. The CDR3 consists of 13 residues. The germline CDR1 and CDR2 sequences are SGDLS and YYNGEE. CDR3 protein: CTSSVGPGEKLFF. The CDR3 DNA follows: TGTACCAGCAGCGTAGGGCCGGGTGAAAAACTGTTTTTT.

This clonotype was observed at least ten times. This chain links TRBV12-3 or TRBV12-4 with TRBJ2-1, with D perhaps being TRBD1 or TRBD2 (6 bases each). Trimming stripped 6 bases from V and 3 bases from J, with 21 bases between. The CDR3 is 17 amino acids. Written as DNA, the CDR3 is TGTGCCAGCAGGTTGGGGGGCCACAGTTCCCTCTACAATGAGCAGTTCTTC. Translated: CASRLGGHSSLYNEQFF.

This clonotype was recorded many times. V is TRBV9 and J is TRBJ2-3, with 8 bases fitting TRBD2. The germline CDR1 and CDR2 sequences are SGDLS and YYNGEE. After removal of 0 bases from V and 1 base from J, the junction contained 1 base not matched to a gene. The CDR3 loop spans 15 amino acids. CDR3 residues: CASSVATSGTDTQYF. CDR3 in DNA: TGTGCCAGCAGCGTAGCGACTAGCGGCACAGATACGCAGTATTTT.

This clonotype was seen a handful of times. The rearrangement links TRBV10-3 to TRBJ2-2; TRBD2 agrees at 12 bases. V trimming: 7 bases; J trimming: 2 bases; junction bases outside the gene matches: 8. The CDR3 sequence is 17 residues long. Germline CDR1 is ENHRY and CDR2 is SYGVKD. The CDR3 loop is CAIKPSGGGINTGELFF. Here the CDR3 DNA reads TGTGCCATCAAGCCTAGCGGGGGGGGAATTAACACCGGGGAGCTGTTTTTT.

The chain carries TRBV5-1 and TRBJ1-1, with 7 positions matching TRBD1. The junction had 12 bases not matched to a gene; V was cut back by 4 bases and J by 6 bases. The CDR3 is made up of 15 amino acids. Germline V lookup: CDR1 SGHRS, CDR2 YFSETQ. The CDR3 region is CASSLETGLFPEAFF. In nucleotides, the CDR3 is TGCGCCAGCAGCCTGGAGACAGGGTTGTTCCCTGAAGCTTTCTTT. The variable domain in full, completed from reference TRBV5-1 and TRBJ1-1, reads KAGVTQTPRYLIKTRGQQVTLSCSPISGHRSVSWYQQTPGQGLQFLFEYFSETQRNKGNFPGRFSGRQFSNSRSEMNVSTLELGDSALYLCASSLETGLFPEAFFGQGTRLTVV.

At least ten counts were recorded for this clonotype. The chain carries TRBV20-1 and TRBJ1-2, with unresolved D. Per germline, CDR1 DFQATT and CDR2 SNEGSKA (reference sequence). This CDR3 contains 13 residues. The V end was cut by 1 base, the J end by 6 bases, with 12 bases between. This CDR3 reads CSARGYIEDGYTF. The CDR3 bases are TGCAGTGCTAGAGGCTATATTGAGGATGGCTACACCTTC.

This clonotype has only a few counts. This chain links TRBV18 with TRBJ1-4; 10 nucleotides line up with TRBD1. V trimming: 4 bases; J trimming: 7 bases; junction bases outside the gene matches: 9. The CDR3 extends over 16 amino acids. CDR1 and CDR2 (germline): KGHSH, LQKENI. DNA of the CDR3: TGTGCCAGCTCACTCTCGCGACAGGGGGCGTCTGAAAAACTGTTTTTT. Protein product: CASSLSRQGASEKLFF.

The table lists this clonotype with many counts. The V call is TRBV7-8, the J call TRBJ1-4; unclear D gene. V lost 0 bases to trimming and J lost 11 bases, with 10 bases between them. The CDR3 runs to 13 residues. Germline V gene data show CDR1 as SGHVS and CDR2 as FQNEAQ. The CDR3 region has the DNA TGTGCCAGCAGCTTAGCGGCTCTGGGGAAACTGTTTTTT. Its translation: CASSLAALGKLFF.

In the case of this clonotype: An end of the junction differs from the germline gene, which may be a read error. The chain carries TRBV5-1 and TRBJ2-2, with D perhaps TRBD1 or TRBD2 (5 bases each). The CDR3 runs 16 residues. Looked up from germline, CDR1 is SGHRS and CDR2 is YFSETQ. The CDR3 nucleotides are TGCGCCAGCAGCTTGGGGCCGCCGACGAACACCGGGGCGCTGTTTTTT. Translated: CASSLGPPTNTGALFF.

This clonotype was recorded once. The CDR3 DNA reads TGCGCCAGCAGCTGGGCCGGGACTTCGAACACCGGGGAGCTGTTTTTT. It codes for CASSWAGTSNTGELFF. The chain carries TRBV5-1 and TRBJ2-2, with a possible D match to TRBD2 (6 bases). Looked up from germline, CDR1 is SGHRS and CDR2 is YFSETQ. The V end was cut by 3 bases, the J end by 0 bases, with 12 bases between. The CDR3 loop spans 16 amino acids. Variable domain in full (rest from reference TRBV5-1 and TRBJ2-2): KAGVTQTPRYLIKTRGQQVTLSCSPISGHRSVSWYQQTPGQGLQFLFEYFSETQRNKGNFPGRFSGRQFSNSRSEMNVSTLELGDSALYLCASSWAGTSNTGELFFGEGSRLTVL.

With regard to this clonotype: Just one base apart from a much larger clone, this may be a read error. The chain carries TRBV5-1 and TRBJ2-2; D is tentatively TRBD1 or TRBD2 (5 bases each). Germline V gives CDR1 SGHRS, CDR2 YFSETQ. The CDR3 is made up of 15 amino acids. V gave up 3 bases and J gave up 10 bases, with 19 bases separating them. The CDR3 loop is CASSSTGPTLEELFF. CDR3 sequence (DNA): TGCGCCAGCAGCTCCACGGGACCCACTTTGGAGGAGCTGTTTTTT.

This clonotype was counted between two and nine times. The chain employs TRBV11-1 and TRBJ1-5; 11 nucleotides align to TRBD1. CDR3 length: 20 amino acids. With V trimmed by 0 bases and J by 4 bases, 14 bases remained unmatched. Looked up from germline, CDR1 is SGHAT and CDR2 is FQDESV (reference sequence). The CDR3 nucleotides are TGTGCCAGCAGCTTAGCGCTGAAAGCCGGGACAGGGGGAGTAAATCAGCCCCAGCATTTT. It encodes CASSLALKAGTGGVNQPQHF. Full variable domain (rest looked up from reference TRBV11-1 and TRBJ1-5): EAEVAQSPRYKITEKSQAVAFWCDPISGHATLYWYRQILGQGPELLVQFQDESVVDDSQLPKDRFSAERLKGVDSTLKIQPAELGDSAMYLCASSLALKAGTGGVNQPQHFGDGTRLSIL.

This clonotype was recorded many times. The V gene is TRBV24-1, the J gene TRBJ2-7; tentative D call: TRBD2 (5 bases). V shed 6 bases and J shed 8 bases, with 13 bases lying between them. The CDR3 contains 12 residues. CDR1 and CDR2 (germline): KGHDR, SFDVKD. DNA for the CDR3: TGTGCCACCAGTTACGGGGATGGGAAGCAGTACTTC. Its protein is CATSYGDGKQYF.

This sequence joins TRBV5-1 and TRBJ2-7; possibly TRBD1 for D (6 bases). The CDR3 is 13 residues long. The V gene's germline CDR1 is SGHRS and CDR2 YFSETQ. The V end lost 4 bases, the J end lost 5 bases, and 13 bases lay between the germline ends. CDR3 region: CASSTDSYNEQYF. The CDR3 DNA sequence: TGCGCCAGCAGCACGGACAGTTACAACGAGCAGTACTTC.

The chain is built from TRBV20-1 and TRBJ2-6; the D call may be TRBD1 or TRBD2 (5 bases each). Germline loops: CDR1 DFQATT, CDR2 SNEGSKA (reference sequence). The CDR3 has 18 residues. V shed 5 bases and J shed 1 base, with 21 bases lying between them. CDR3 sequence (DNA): TGCAGTGCTCAAGATGGGGGTCTCTCCGGGTCTGGGGCCAACGTCCTGACTTTC. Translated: CSAQDGGLSGSGANVLTF.

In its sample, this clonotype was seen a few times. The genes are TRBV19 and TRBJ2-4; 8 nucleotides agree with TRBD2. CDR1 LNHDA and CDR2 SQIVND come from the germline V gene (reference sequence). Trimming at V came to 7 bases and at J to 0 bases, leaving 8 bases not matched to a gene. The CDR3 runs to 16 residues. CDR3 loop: CASTSGTSLAKNIQYF. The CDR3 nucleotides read TGTGCCAGTACATCCGGGACTAGTTTAGCCAAAAACATTCAGTACTTC. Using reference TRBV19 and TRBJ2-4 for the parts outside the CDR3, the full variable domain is DGGITQSPKYLFRKEGQNVTLSCEQNLNHDAMYWYRQDPGQGLRLIYYSQIVNDFQKGDIAEGYSVSREKKESFPLTVTSAQKNPTAFYLCASTSGTSLAKNIQYFGAGTRLSVL.

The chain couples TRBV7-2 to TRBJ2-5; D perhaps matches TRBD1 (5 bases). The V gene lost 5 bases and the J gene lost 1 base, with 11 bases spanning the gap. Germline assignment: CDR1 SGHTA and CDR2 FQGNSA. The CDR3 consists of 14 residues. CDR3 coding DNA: TGTGCCAGCAGCAAGACAGCTACCCAAGAGACCCAGTACTTC. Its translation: CASSKTATQETQYF. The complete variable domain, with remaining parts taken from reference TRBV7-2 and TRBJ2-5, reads GAGVSQSPSNKVTEKGKDVELRCDPISGHTALYWYRQSLGQGLEFLIYFQGNSAPDKSGLPSDRFSAERTGGSVSTLTIQRTQQEDSAVYLCASSKTATQETQYFGPGTRLLVL.

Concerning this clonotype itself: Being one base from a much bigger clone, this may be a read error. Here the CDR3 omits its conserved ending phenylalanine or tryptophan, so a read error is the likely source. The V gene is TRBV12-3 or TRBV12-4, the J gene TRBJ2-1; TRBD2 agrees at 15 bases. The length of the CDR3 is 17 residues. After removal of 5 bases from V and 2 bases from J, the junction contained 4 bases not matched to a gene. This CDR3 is CASSGTSGRYTYNEQFL. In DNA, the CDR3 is TGTGCCAGCAGTGGGACTAGCGGGAGGTACACCTACAATGAGCAGTTCTTG.

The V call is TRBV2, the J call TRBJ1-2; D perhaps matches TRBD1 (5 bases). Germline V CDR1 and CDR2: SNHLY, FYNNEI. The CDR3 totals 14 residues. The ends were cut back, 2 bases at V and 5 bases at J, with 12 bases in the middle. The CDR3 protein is CASSESRVGYGYTF. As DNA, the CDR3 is TGTGCCAGCAGTGAATCCAGGGTCGGGTATGGCTACACCTTC.

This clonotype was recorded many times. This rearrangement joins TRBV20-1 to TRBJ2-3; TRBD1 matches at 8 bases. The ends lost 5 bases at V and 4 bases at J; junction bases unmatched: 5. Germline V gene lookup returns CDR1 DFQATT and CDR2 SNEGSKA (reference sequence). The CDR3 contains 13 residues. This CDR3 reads CSAEDRASDTQYF. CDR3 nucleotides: TGCAGTGCTGAGGACAGGGCCTCAGATACGCAGTATTTT.

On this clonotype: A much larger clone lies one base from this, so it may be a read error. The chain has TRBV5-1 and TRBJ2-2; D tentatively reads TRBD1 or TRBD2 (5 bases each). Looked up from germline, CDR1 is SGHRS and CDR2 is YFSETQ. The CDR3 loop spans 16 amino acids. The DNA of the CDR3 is TGCGCCAGCAGCTTAGGGCCAAGGGGTCCCACCGGGGAGCAGTTTTTT. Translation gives CASSLGPRGPTGEQFF.

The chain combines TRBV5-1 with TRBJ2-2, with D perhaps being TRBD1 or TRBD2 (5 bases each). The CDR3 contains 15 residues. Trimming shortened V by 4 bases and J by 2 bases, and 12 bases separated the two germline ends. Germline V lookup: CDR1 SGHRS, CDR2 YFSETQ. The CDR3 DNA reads TGCGCCAGCAGCGGGGGACCGATAAACACCGGGGAGCTGTTTTTT. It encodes CASSGGPINTGELFF.

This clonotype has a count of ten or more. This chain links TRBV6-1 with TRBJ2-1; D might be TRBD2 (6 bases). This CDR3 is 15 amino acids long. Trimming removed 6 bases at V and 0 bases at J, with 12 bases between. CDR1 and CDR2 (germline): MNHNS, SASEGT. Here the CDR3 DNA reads TGTGCCAGCAGGATCGGGACTTCCTCCTACAATGAGCAGTTCTTC. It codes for CASRIGTSSYNEQFF.

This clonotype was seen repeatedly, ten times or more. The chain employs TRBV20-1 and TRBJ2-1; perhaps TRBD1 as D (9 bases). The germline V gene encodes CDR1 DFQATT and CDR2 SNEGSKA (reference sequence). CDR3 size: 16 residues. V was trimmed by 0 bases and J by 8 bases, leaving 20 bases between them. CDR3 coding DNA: TGCAGTGCTAGAGATCCGGGGACAGGGCGGGGGGATGAGCAGTTCTTC. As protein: CSARDPGTGRGDEQFF.

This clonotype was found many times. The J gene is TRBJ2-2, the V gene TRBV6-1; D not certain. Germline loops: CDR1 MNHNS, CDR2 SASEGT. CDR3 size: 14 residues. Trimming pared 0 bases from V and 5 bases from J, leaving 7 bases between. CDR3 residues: CASSEALRTGELFF. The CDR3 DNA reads TGTGCCAGCAGTGAAGCGCTGAGGACCGGGGAGCTGTTTTTT.